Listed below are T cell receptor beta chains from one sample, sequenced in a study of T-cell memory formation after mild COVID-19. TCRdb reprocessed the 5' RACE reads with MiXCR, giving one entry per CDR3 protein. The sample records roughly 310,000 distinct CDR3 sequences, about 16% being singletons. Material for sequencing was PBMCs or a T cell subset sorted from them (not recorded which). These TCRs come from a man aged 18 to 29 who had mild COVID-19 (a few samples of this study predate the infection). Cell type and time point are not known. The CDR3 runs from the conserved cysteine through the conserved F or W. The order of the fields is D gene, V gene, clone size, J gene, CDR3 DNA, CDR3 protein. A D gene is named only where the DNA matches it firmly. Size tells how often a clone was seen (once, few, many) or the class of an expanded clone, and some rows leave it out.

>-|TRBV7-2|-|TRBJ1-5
TGTGCCAGCAGCACCCAGGGGCGACAGCCCCAGCATTTT
CASSTQGRQPQHF
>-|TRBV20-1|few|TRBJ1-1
TGCAGTCCGTGGGAAAAGAACACTGAAGCTTTCTTT
CSPWEKNTEAFF
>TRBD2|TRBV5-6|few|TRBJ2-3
TGTGCCAGCAGCCTTAGCGGGGGCCCCGCTTTAAGCACAGATACGCAGTATTTT
CASSLSGGPALSTDTQYF
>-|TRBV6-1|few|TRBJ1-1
TGTGCCAGCAGTGAAGGTTCAGAAGCTTTCTTT
CASSEGSEAFF
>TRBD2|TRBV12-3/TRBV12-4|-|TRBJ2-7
TGTGCCAGCAGCCCCTCGGCGGGGGGCCTCTACGAGCAGTACTTC
CASSPSAGGLYEQYF
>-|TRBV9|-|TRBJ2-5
TGTGCCAGCAGCGCCGCAGGGGTAGAAGAGACCCAGTACTTC
CASSAAGVEETQYF
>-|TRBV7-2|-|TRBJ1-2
TGTGCCAGCAGCTTAGGGACAGCAGCTAACTATGGCTACACCTTC
CASSLGTAANYGYTF
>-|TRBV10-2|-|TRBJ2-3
TGCGCCAGCAGTCCCGGGGAACGGGCCGAGTATTTT
CASSPGERAEYF
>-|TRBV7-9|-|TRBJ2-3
TGTGCCAGCATCAGGGGTGCTAGCACAGATACGCAGTATTTT
CASIRGASTDTQYF
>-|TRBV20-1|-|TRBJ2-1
TGCAGTGCTAGCCGACCCCGGGACCTCTACAATGAGCAGTTCTTC
CSASRPRDLYNEQFF
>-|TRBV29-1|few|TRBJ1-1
TGCAGCGTTGCGGCATCCAACACTGAAGCTTTCTTT
CSVAASNTEAFF
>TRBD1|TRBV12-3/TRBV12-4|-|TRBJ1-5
TGTGCCAGCAGTTTAAGGGACAGGGGCCTACTTAGCAATCAGCCCCAGCATTTT
CASSLRDRGLLSNQPQHF
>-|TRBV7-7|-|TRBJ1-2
TGTGCTAGCAGCCCCATAGAGGGATTAACTAACAGCTACACCTTC
CASSPIEGLTNSYTF
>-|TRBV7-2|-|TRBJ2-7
TGTGCCAGCAGCTTACAGAAAACGACTAGCTACGAGCAGTACTTC
CASSLQKTTSYEQYF
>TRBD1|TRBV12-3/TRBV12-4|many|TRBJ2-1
TGTGCCAGCACGGACGGGACAGGGGATTACAATGAGCAGTTCTTC
CASTDGTGDYNEQFF
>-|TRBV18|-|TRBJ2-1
TGTGCCAGCTCCGAGGGGCAGGGCCCCTACAATGAGCAGTTCTTC
CASSEGQGPYNEQFF
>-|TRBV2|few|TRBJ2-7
TGTGCCAGCACCATGGGGGAGCAGTACTTC
CASTMGEQYF
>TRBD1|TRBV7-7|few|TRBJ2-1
TGTGCCAGCAGCCGGGTCCGACAGGGTCTCGACAATGAGCAGTTCTTC
CASSRVRQGLDNEQFF
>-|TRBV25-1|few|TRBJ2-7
TGTGCCAGCAGTGATACGGGGGACGAGCAGTACTTC
CASSDTGDEQYF
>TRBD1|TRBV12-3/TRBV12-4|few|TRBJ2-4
TGTGCCAGCAGTTACAGGGGGCAGAGGGCCAAAAACATTCAGTACTTC
CASSYRGQRAKNIQYF
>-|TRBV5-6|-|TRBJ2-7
TGTGCCAGCAGCTTGCAGTACATGGGCGAGCAGTACTTC
CASSLQYMGEQYF
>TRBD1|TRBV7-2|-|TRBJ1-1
TGTGCCAGCAGCCCCAGGACAGGGTGGGGTGGGCCTGAAGCTTTCTTT
CASSPRTGWGGPEAFF
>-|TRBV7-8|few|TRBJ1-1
TGTGCCAGCAGCTTAGCCCTGGGCCGAATGGGTACTGAAGCTTTCTTT
CASSLALGRMGTEAFF
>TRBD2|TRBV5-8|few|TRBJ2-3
TGTGCCAGCAGCCTGGGTCGAGCGGGGGGCACAGATACGCAGTATTTT
CASSLGRAGGTDTQYF
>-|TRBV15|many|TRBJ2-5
TGTGCCACCAGCAGGATGATCCGTGATGGGGAGACCCAGTACTTC
CATSRMIRDGETQYF
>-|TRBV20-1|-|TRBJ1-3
TGCAGTGCTCGAGACGGGTACACCATATATTTT
CSARDGYTIYF